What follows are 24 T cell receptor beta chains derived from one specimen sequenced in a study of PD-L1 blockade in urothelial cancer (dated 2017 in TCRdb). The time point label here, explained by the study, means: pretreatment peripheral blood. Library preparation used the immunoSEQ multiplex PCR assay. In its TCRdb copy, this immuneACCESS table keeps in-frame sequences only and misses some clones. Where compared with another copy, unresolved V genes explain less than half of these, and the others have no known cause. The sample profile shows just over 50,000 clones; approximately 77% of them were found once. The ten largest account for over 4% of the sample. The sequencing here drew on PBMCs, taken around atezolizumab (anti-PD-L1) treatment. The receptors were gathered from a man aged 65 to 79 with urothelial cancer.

As DNA, the CDR3 is TGTGCCAGCAGCAAGGGGCAGGGGATGGTCTCCTACGAGCAGTACTTC. Translating gives CASSKGQGMVSYEQYF. The J gene is TRBJ2-7, the V gene TRBV7-2; D may be TRBD1 (6 bases). Trimming stripped 5 bases from V and 0 bases from J, with 17 bases between. Germline CDR1 and CDR2: SGHTA and FQGNSA. The CDR3 has 16 amino acids.

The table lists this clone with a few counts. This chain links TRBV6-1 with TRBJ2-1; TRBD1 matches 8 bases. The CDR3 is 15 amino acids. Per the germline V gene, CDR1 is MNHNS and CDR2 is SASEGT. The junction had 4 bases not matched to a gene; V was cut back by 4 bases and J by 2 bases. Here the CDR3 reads CASSVPGQAYNEQFF. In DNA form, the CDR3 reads TGTGCCAGCAGTGTCCCGGGACAGGCCTACAATGAGCAGTTCTTC.

The CDR3 region has the DNA TGTGCCAGCAGTCTCCAGGGGGCGGTCTATGGCTACACCTTC. Amino acids: CASSLQGAVYGYTF. The chain has TRBV25-1 and TRBJ1-2; 8 positions match TRBD1. The CDR3 totals 14 residues. Looked up from germline, CDR1 is MGHDK and CDR2 is SYGVNS. V shed 5 bases, J shed 4 bases, and the junction held 6 bases outside the gene matches.

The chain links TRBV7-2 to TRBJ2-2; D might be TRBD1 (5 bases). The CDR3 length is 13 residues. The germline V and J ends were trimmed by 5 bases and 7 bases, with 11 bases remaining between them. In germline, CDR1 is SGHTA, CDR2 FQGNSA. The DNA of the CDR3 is TGTGCCAGCAGCCTTTGGGGCGACGGGGAGCTGTTTTTT. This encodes CASSLWGDGELFF.

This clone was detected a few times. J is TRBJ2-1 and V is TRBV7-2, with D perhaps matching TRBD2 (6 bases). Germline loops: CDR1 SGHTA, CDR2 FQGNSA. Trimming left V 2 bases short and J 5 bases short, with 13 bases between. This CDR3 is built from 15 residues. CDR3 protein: CASSLLWGRNNEQFF. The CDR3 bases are TGTGCCAGCAGCTTACTGTGGGGGAGGAACAATGAGCAGTTCTTC.

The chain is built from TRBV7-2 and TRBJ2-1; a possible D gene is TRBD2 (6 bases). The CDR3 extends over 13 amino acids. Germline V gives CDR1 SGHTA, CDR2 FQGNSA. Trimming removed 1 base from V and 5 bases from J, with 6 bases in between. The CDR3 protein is CASSLGRDNEQFF. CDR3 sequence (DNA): TGTGCCAGCAGCTTAGGGAGGGACAATGAGCAGTTCTTC.

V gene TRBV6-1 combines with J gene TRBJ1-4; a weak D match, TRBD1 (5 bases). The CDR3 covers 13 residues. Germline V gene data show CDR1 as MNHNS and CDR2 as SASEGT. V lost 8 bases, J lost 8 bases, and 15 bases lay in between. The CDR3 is CASGQGVHEKLFF. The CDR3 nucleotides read TGTGCCAGCGGACAAGGGGTGCACGAAAAACTGTTTTTT.

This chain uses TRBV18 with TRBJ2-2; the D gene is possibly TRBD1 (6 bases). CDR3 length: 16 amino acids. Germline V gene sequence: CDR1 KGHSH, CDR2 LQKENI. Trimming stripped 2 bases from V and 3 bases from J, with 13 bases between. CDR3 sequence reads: CASSPTGTLDTGELFF. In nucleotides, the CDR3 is TGTGCCAGCTCACCAACAGGGACGTTGGACACCGGGGAGCTGTTTTTT.

The CDR3 bases are TGCGCCAGCAGCTTGCGAGCGAACACTGAAGCTTTCTTT. Residues: CASSLRANTEAFF. The V gene is TRBV5-1, the J gene TRBJ1-1; D is ambiguous. The CDR3 length is 13 residues. V was clipped by 1 base and J by 1 base, with 5 bases between them. CDR1 and CDR2 (germline): SGHRS, YFSETQ.

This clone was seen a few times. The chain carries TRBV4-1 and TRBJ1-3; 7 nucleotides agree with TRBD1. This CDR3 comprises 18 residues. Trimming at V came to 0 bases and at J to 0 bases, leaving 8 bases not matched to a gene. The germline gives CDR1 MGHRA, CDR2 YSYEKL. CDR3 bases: TGCGCCAGCAGCCAAGACGGGACAGCTAGGAGCTCTGGAAACACCATATATTTT. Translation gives CASSQDGTARSSGNTIYF.

CDR3 in amino acids: CASSFVMDRDELYEQYF. The CDR3, as DNA: TGTGCCAGCAGCTTTGTGATGGACAGGGACGAACTCTACGAGCAGTACTTC. The V call is TRBV12-1, the J call TRBJ2-7; the table names TRBD1, a call not compared with the DNA. TRBV12-1 is a documented pseudogene. CDR3 size: 17 residues.

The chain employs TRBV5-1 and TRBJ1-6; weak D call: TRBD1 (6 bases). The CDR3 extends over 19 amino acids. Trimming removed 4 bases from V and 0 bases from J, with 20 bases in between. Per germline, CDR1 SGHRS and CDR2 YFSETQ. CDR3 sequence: CASSTFGGGGSSYNSPLHF. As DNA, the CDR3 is TGCGCCAGCAGCACCTTCGGCGGGGGCGGAAGCTCCTATAATTCACCCCTCCACTTT.

The chain's CDR3 is CASSLTGQGGEKLFF. In nucleotides, the CDR3 is TGCGCCAGCAGCTTGACCGGACAGGGAGGTGAAAAACTGTTTTTT. The chain combines TRBV5-1 with TRBJ1-4; 8 bases match TRBD1. Germline loops: CDR1 SGHRS, CDR2 YFSETQ. The CDR3 sequence is 15 residues long. V gave up 1 base and J gave up 7 bases; unmatched junction bases: 6.

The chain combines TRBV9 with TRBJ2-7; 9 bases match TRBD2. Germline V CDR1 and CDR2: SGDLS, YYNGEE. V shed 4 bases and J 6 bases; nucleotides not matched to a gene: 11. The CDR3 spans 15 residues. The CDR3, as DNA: TGTGCCAGCAGCCGAGACTGGACTAGCGTAGTCGAGCAGTACTTC. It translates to CASSRDWTSVVEQYF.

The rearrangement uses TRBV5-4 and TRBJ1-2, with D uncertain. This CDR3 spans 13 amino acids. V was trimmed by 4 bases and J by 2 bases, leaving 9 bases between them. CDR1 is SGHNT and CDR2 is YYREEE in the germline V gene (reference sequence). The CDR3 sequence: CASSPSLNYGYTF. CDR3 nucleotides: TGTGCCAGCAGCCCTTCTTTGAACTATGGCTACACCTTC.

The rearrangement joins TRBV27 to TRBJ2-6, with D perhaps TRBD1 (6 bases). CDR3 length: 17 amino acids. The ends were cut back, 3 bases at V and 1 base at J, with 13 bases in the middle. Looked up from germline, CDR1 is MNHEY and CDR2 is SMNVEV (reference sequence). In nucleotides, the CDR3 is TGTGCCAGCAGTTTTTGGGCACAGGGATCTGGGGCCAACGTCCTGACTTTC. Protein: CASSFWAQGSGANVLTF.

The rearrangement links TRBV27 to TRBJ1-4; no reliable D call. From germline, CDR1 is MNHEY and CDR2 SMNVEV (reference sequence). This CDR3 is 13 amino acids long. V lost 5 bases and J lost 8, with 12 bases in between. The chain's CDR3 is CASSRRREEKLFF. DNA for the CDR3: TGTGCCAGCAGTCGCAGGCGAGAGGAAAAACTGTTTTTT.

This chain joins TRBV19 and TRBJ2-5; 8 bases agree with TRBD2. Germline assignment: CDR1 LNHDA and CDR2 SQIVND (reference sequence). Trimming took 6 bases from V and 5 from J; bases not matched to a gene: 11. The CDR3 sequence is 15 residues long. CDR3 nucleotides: TGTGCCAGTAGCGGGAGGGCCATCTCGAGGGAGACCCAGTACTTC. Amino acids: CASSGRAISRETQYF.

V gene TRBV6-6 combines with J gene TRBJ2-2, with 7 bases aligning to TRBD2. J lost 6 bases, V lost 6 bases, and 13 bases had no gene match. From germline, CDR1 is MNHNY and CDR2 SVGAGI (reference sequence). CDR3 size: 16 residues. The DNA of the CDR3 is TGTGCCAGCAGCCCTCCGGGGAGGGTGTCTGCCGGGGAGCTGTTTTTT. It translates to CASSPPGRVSAGELFF.

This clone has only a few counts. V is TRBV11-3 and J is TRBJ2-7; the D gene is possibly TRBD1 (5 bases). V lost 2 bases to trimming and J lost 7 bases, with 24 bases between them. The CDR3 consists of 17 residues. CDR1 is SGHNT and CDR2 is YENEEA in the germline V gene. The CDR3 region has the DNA TGTGCCAGCAGCTTAAGTTTCGCGCCTCAGGGAATTGAGGAGCAGTACTTC. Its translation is CASSLSFAPQGIEEQYF.

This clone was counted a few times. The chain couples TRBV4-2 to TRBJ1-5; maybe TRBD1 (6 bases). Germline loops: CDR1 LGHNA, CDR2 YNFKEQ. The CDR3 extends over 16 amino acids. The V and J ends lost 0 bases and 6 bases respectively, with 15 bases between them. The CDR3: CASSQEGNRAGQPQHF. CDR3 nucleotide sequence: TGTGCCAGCAGCCAAGAGGGAAACAGGGCAGGTCAGCCCCAGCATTTT.

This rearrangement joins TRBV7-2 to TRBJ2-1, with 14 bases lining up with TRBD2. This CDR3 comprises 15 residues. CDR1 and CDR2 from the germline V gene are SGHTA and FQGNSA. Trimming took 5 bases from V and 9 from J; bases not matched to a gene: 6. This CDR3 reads CASSPPGLAGAEQFF. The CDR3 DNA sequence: TGTGCCAGCAGCCCTCCGGGACTAGCGGGAGCTGAGCAGTTCTTC. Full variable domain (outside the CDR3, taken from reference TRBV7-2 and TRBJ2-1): GAGVSQSPSNKVTEKGKDVELRCDPISGHTALYWYRQSLGQGLEFLIYFQGNSAPDKSGLPSDRFSAERTGGSVSTLTIQRTQQEDSAVYLCASSPPGLAGAEQFFGPGTRLTVL.

As DNA, the CDR3 is TGCGCCAGCAGCCCAGGACAGGGCCGGCAGCCCCAGCATTTT. This codes for CASSPGQGRQPQHF. The gene calls are TRBV5-1 and TRBJ1-5; 8 positions match TRBD1. J gave up 7 bases and V 4 bases, and 7 bases lay outside the gene matches. CDR1 SGHRS and CDR2 YFSETQ come from the germline V gene. This CDR3 region has 14 residues.

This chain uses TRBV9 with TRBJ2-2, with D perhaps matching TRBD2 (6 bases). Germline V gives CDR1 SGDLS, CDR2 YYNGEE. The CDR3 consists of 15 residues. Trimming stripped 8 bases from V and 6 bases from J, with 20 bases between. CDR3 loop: CASSSSAQRPGELFF. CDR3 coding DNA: TGTGCCAGTTCTTCTAGCGCCCAGAGACCCGGGGAGCTGTTTTTT.